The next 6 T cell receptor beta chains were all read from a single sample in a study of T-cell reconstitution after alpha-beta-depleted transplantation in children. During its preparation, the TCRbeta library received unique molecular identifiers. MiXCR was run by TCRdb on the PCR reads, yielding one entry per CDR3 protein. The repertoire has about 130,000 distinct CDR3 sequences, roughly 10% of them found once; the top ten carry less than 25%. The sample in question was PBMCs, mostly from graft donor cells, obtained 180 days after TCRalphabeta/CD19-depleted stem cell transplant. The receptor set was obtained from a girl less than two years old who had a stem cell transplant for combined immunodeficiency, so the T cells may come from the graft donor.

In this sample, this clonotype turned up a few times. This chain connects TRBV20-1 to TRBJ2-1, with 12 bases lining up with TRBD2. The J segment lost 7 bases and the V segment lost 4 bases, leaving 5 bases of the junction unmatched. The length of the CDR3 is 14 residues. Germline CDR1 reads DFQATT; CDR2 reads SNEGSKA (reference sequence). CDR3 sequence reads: CSAKTSGRRNEQFF. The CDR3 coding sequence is TGCAGTGCTAAAACTAGCGGGAGGAGAAATGAGCAGTTCTTC.

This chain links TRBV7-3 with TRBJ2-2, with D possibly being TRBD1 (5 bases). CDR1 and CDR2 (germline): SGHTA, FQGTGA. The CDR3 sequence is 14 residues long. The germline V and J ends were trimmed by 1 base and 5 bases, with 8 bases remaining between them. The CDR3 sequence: CASSLRAGTGELFF. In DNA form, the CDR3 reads TGTGCCAGCAGCTTAAGGGCAGGGACCGGGGAGCTGTTTTTT.

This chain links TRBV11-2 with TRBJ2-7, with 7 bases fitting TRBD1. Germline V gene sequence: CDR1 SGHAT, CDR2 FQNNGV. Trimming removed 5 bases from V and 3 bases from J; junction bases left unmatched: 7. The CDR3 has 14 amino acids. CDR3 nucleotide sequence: TGTGCCAGCAGCGCGCTGACAGGGCTCTACGAGCAGTACTTC. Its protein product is CASSALTGLYEQYF.

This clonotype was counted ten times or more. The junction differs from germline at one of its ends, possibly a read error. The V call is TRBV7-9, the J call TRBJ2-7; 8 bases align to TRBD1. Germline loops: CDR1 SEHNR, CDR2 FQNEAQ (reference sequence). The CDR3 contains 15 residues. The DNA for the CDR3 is TGTGCCAGCAGCCCACTCACCGGACAGGGCCGGGAAGTTTGCTTC. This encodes CASSPLTGQGREVCF.

CDR3: CASSRRVLSGNTIYF. CDR3 nucleotide sequence: TGCGCCAGCAGCCGACGCGTTCTCTCTGGAAACACCATATATTTT. The chain has TRBV4-1 and TRBJ1-3, with unresolved D. The CDR3 contains 15 residues. V lost 4 bases and J lost 0, with 10 bases in between. Germline V lookup: CDR1 MGHRA, CDR2 YSYEKL.

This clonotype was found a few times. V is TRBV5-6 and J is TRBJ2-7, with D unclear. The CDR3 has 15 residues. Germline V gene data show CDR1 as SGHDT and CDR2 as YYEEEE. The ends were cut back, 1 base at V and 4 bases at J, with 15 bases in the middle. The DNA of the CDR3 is TGTGCCAGCAGCTTGAAGGAGACAAACATTTACGAGCAGTACTTC. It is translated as CASSLKETNIYEQYF.